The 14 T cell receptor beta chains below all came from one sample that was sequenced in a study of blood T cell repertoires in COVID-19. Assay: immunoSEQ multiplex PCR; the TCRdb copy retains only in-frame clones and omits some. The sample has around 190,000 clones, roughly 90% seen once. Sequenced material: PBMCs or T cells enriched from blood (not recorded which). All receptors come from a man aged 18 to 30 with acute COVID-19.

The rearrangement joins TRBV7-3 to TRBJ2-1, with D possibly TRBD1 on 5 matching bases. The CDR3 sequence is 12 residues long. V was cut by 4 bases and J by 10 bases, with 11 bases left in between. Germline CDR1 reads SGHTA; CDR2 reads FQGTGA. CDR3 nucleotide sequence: TGTGCCAGCAGCTCCGGACACCAAGAGCAGTTCTTC. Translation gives CASSSGHQEQFF.

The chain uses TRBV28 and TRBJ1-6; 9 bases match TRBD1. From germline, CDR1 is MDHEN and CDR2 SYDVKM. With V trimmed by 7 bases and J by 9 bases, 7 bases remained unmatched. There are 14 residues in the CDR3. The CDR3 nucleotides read TGTGCCAGCACCTGGACAGGGGAGGGTTCACCCCTCCACTTT. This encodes CASTWTGEGSPLHF.

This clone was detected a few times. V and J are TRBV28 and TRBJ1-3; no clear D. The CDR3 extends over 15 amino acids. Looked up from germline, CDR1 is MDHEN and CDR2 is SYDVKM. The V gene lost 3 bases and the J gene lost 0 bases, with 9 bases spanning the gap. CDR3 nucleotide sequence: TGTGCCAGCAGTTTGGGCACTTTCTCTGGAAACACCATATATTTT. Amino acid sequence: CASSLGTFSGNTIYF.

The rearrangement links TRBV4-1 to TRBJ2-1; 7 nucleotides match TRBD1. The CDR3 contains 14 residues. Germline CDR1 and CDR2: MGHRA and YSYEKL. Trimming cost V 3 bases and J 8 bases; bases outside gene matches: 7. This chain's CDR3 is CASSHITGVDEQFF. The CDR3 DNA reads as TGCGCCAGCAGCCACATTACAGGGGTGGATGAGCAGTTCTTC.

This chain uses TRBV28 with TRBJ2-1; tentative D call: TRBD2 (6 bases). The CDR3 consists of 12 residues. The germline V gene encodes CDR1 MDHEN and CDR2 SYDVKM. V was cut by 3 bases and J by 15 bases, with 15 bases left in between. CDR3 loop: CASSFSGLFPFF. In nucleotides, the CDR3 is TGTGCCAGCAGTTTCAGCGGGTTGTTTCCGTTCTTC. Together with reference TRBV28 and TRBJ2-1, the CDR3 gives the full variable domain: DVKVTQSSRYLVKRTGEKVFLECVQDMDHENMFWYRQDPGLGLRLIYFSYDVKMKEKGDIPEGYSVSREKKERFSLILESASTNQTSMYLCASSFSGLFPFFGPGTRLTVL.

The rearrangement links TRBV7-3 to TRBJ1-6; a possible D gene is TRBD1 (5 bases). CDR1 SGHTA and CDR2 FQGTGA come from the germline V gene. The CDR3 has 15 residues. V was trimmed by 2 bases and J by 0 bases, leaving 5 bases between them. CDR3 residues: CASSLDSSYNSPLHF. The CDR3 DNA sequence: TGTGCCAGCAGCTTAGACAGCTCCTATAATTCACCCCTCCACTTT.

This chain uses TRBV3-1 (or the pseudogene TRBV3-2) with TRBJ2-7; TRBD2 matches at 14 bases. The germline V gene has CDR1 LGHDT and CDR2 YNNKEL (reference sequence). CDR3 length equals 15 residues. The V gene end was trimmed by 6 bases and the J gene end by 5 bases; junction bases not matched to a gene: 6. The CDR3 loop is CASRPGTSGGDEQYF. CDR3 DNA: TGTGCCAGCAGACCCGGGACTAGCGGGGGCGACGAGCAGTACTTC.

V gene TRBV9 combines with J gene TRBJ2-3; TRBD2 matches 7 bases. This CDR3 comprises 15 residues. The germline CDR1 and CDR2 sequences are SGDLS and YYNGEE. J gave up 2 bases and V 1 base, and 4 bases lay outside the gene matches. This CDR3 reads CASSVKGGITDTQYF. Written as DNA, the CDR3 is TGTGCCAGCAGCGTAAAGGGAGGGATCACAGATACGCAGTATTTT.

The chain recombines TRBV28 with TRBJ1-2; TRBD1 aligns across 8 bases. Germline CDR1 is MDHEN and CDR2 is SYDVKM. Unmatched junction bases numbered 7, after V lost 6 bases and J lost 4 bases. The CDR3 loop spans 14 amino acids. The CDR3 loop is CASSQSGGSYGYTF. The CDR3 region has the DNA TGTGCCAGCAGCCAATCAGGGGGCAGCTATGGCTACACCTTC.

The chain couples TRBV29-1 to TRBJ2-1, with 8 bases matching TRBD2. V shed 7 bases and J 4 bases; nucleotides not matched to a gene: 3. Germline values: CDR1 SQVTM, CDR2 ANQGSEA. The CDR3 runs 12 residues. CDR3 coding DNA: TGCAGCGCCGGGAGGGAGTACAATGAGCAGTTCTTC. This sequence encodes CSAGREYNEQFF.

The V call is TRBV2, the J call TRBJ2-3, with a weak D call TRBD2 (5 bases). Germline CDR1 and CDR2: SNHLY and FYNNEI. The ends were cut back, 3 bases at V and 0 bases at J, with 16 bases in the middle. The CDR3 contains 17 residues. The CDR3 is CASSELSLETSTDTQYF. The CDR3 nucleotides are TGTGCCAGCAGTGAGTTATCACTAGAGACTAGCACAGATACGCAGTATTTT.

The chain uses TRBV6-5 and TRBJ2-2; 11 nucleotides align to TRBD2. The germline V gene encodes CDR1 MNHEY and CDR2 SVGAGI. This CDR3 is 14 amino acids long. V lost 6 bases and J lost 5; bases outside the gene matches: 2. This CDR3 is CASRTSGSTGELFF. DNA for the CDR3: TGTGCCAGCAGAACTAGCGGGAGTACCGGGGAGCTGTTTTTT.

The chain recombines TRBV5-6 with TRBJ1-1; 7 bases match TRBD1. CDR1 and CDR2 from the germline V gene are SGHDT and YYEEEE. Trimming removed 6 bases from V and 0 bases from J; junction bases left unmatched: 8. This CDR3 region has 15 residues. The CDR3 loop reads CASIPRGALNTEAFF. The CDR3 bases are TGTGCCAGCATCCCCAGGGGGGCGTTGAACACTGAAGCTTTCTTT.

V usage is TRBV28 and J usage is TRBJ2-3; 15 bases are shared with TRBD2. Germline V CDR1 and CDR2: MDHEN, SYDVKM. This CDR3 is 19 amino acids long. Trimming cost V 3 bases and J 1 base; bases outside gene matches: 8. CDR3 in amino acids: CASSFGLAGGRRGTDTQYF. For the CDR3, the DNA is TGTGCCAGCAGTTTTGGACTAGCGGGAGGGCGAAGAGGCACAGATACGCAGTATTTT. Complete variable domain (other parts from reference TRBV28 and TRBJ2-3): DVKVTQSSRYLVKRTGEKVFLECVQDMDHENMFWYRQDPGLGLRLIYFSYDVKMKEKGDIPEGYSVSREKKERFSLILESASTNQTSMYLCASSFGLAGGRRGTDTQYFGPGTRLTVL.